These T cell receptor beta chains were read from a single sample in a study of cytomegalovirus exposure and HLA in healthy donors. Sequenced by immunoSEQ multiplex PCR; TCRdb stores in-frame clones only, minus some. The sample records about 160,000 clones, about 64% being singletons. The sample taken for sequencing was PBMCs. Receptors were obtained from a woman aged 55-70 years in good health and CMV-seropositive. Each CDR3 is given with its conserved first and last residue. Each record gives: CDR3 length, clone size, J gene, V gene, D gene, CDR3 DNA, CDR3 protein. A D gene is named only where the DNA matches it firmly. Not every row has a clone size; where given, it reads once, few, many or a size class.

17 - TRBJ1-2 TRBV6-1 TRBD1 TGTGCCAGCAGTGATGGGGCAGGGGGAAGGGACTCCTATGGCTACACCTTC CASSDGAGGRDSYGYTF
17 - TRBJ2-3 TRBV28 - TGTGCCAGCAGCTCCCCCCGTCGAGCGGCGGGGATAGATACGCAGTATTTT CASSSPRRAAGIDTQYF
14 - TRBJ2-2 TRBV28 TRBD1 TGTGCCAGCAGTCCCCGGGACAGGCCCGGGGAGCTGTTTTTT CASSPRDRPGELFF
16 - TRBJ2-3 TRBV7-2 - TGTGCCAGCAGCTTAGGTGGGCCGTCGGGCACAGATACGCAGTATTTT CASSLGGPSGTDTQYF
14 - TRBJ1-2 TRBV11-2 TRBD1 TGTGCCAGCAGCCAATACCGGGACAGTTCTCTTCCCACCTTC CASSQYRDSSLPTF
17 - TRBJ2-5 TRBV19 TRBD2 TGTGCCAGTAGCCATGCCCCCGGGACTATTAAGCAAGAGACCCAGTACTTC CASSHAPGTIKQETQYF
16 few TRBJ2-2 TRBV4-3 - TGCGCCAGCAGCCAAGGGACCGGGAGGAACACCGGGGAGCTGTTTTTT CASSQGTGRNTGELFF
16 - TRBJ1-6 TRBV6-5 TRBD1 TGTGCCAGCAGTTACACTCGGGGGACAGGTGATTCACCCCTCCACTTT CASSYTRGTGDSPLHF
13 few TRBJ2-7 TRBV7-2 - TGTGCCAGCAGCAGCCGGGGAAAGCGCGAGCAGTACTTC CASSSRGKREQYF
15 - TRBJ1-3 TRBV5-1 - TGCGCCAGCAGCTTCTCGGGGGTCTCTGGAAACACCATATATTTT CASSFSGVSGNTIYF
16 - TRBJ2-2 TRBV4-3 - TGCGCCAGCAGCCAAGGAGGGTGGGGAACCACCGGGGAGCAGTTTTTT CASSQGGWGTTGEQFF
15 - TRBJ2-7 TRBV5-6 TRBD1 TGTGCCAGCAGCCAGGGACAGGGAGTCTCCTACGAGCAGTACTTC CASSQGQGVSYEQYF
13 - TRBJ2-7 TRBV10-3 - TGTGCCATCAGTGGGCAGGGATTAGGCGAGCAGTACTTC CAISGQGLGEQYF
17 - TRBJ2-1 TRBV29-1 TRBD1 TGCAGCGTTGAATTGGAGACAGGGGACCTATACATTCATGAGCAGTTCTTC CSVELETGDLYIHEQFF
16 - TRBJ1-6 TRBV7-2 - TGTGCCAGCAGCTTACCTAGACCGCGTTGGGATTCACCCCTCCACTTT CASSLPRPRWDSPLHF
14 - TRBJ1-2 TRBV2 TRBD1 TGTGCCAGCAGTTCCGGGACAGGGAACTATGGCTACACCTTC CASSSGTGNYGYTF
16 - TRBJ2-2 TRBV11-2 TRBD1 TGTGCCAGCAGCTTTCGACAGGGGCTCTTGACCGGGGAGCTGTTTTTT CASSFRQGLLTGELFF
16 - TRBJ1-4 TRBV28 - TGTGCCAGCAGTCCCCCCCCCAGGGCTTCTAATGAAAAACTGTTTTTT CASSPPPRASNEKLFF
15 - TRBJ2-7 TRBV28 - TGTGCCAGCAGTCCCGGTTCGGCCGGGACCTACGAGCAGTACTTC CASSPGSAGTYEQYF
14 - TRBJ2-4 TRBV7-9 TRBD1 TGTGCCAGCAGCCCCGGGACAGGGGAAAACATTCAGTACTTC CASSPGTGENIQYF
14 - TRBJ1-5 TRBV28 - TGTGCCAGCAGCCCAGGGTCGGGGGATCAGCCCCAGCATTTT CASSPGSGDQPQHF
12 - TRBJ2-3 TRBV7-2 - TGTGCCAGCAGCCCTCGCACAGATACGCAGTATTTT CASSPRTDTQYF
13 - TRBJ1-2 TRBV7-2 - TGTGCCAGCAGCTCGGAGCTGAGTGATGGCTACACCTTC CASSSELSDGYTF
19 - TRBJ2-5 TRBV12-1 - TGTGCCAGCAGCTACCGACACCAGGATCCCGGGACTAGAGGGGAGACCCAGTACTTC CASSYRHQDPGTRGETQYF
16 once TRBJ2-1 TRBV4-3 TRBD2 TGCGCCAGCAGCCAACTCAGCGGGGGATCCTACAATGAGCAGTTCTTC CASSQLSGGSYNEQFF
11 - TRBJ2-3 TRBV5-1 - TGCGCCAGCAGCTTGCTCGGTACGCAGTATTTT CASSLLGTQYF
15 - TRBJ2-5 TRBV7-2 TRBD2 TGTGCCAGCAGTTCAGGGCCACTAGCGGGAGAGACCCAGTACTTC CASSSGPLAGETQYF
16 - TRBJ2-5 TRBV5-1 TRBD1 TGCGCCAGCAGCTTTAGTCAGGGGGCTTTGGGGGAGACCCAGTACTTC CASSFSQGALGETQYF
14 - TRBJ1-5 TRBV28 - TGTGCCAGCAGTTTTTCGGGGGACGTTCAGCCCCAGCATTTT CASSFSGDVQPQHF
12 - TRBJ2-1 TRBV7-7 - TGTGCCAGCAGCTACAGTGCTCCGGAGCAGTTCTTC CASSYSAPEQFF
16 - TRBJ2-3 TRBV5-1 TRBD2 TGCGCCAGCAGCTCCCGACTAGCGGGGGACACAGATACGCAGTATTTT CASSSRLAGDTDTQYF
15 - TRBJ2-5 TRBV5-4 TRBD2 TGTGCCAGCAGGGCCGGGCCGGGGGGGGAAGAGACCCAGTACTTC CASRAGPGGEETQYF
16 - TRBJ2-1 TRBV7-2 TRBD2 TGTGCCAGCAGCACCACTAGCGGGAGTCTTGACAATGAGCAGTTCTTC CASSTTSGSLDNEQFF
15 - TRBJ2-7 TRBV6-5 TRBD2 TGTGCCAGCAGTTACCAATTAGCGGGAGTTGGCGAGCAGTACTTC CASSYQLAGVGEQYF
15 few TRBJ1-5 TRBV2 - TGTGCCAGCAGTGAAGAGACAGGTTCGGGCCAGCCCCAGCATTTT CASSEETGSGQPQHF
15 - TRBJ1-4 TRBV6-5 - TGTGCCAGCAGTTACTCACAGGTTGCTAATGAAAAACTGTTTTTT CASSYSQVANEKLFF
16 - TRBJ2-2 TRBV4-2 - TGTGCCAGCAGCCTAAAACCGGGACTGGGAACCGGGGAGCTGTTTTTT CASSLKPGLGTGELFF
17 few TRBJ2-2 TRBV4-2 TRBD2 TGTGCCAGCAGCCAAGATTCGACTAGCGTGAACACCGGGGAGCTGTTTTTT CASSQDSTSVNTGELFF
15 - TRBJ1-1 TRBV9 TRBD1 TGTGCCAGCAGCCCTCAACAGGGGGGGAACACTGAAGCTTTCTTT CASSPQQGGNTEAFF
19 few TRBJ1-1 TRBV4-2 - TGTGCCAGCAGCCAAGAGAGGCTCCCTGGGGGGGTCTTGAACACTGAAGCTTTCTTT CASSQERLPGGVLNTEAFF
13 few TRBJ2-1 TRBV6-5 - TGTGCCAGCAGTTACAACCAGAACAATGAGCAGTTCTTC CASSYNQNNEQFF
12 - TRBJ1-1 TRBV5-1 - TGCGCCAGCAGCTTACTTGGCACTGAAGCTTTCTTT CASSLLGTEAFF
14 once TRBJ1-2 TRBV25-1 - TGTGCCAGCAGTGGGCTCGGGCGGGACTATGGCTACACCTTC CASSGLGRDYGYTF
12 - TRBJ1-1 TRBV11-3 - TGTGCCAGCAGCTTAGGGCTCACTGAAGCTTTCTTT CASSLGLTEAFF
16 few TRBJ2-3 TRBV28 TRBD2 TGTGCCAGCAGAAGAGGACTAGCGGGAGAAACAGATACGCAGTATTTT CASRRGLAGETDTQYF
13 - TRBJ2-7 TRBV28 - TGTGCCAGCACGCCGACAGGTGCCTACGAGCAGTACTTC CASTPTGAYEQYF
14 - TRBJ2-1 TRBV28 - TGTGCCAGCAGTTTAGGCGACAGGTACAATGAGCAGTTCTTC CASSLGDRYNEQFF
14 few TRBJ2-7 TRBV7-2 - TGTGCCAGCAGCTTAGATTCTAGCACCTACGAGCAGTACTTC CASSLDSSTYEQYF
15 - TRBJ2-3 TRBV6-6 TRBD2 TGTGCCAGCAGAAATAGCGGGAGTCCTACAGATACGCAGTATTTT CASRNSGSPTDTQYF
16 - TRBJ1-4 TRBV28 TRBD1 TGTGCCAGCAGTTGGGGACAGACTTTAGCTAATGAACAACTGTTTTTT CASSWGQTLANEQLFF
16 - TRBJ2-2 TRBV19 - - CASTSGGLADTGELFF
13 - TRBJ2-3 TRBV7-3 - TGTGCCAGCAGCCCCCCAGGGACAGATACGCAGTATTTT CASSPPGTDTQYF
13 once TRBJ1-2 TRBV6-5 - TGTGCCAGCAGCCGGACAGTTAACTATGGCTACACCTTC CASSRTVNYGYTF
15 few TRBJ1-1 TRBV5-1 TRBD1 TGCGCCAGCAGCTTCTTAGGGACAGGGAACACTGAAGCTTTCTTT CASSFLGTGNTEAFF
14 - TRBJ1-1 TRBV4-1 TRBD1 TGCGCCAGCAGCCAAGTGCAGGGGGACACTGAAGCTTTCTTT CASSQVQGDTEAFF
15 - TRBJ2-3 TRBV11-3 TRBD2 TGTGCCAGCAGCCTCCTAGCGGGCGGCACAGATACGCAGTATTTT CASSLLAGGTDTQYF
14 few TRBJ2-3 TRBV27 TRBD2 TGTGCCAGCAGACTAGCGGTCAGCACAGATACGCAGTATTTT CASRLAVSTDTQYF
11 few TRBJ2-1 TRBV19 - TGTGCCAGTAGGGGCGGGCAATGGCAGTTCTTC CASRGGQWQFF
19 - TRBJ2-2 TRBV5-4 TRBD1 TGTGCCAGCAGCCCACCAGGTAGCGCAAGACAGGGTGTCACCGGGGAGCTGTTTTTT CASSPPGSARQGVTGELFF
16 - TRBJ2-5 TRBV19 TRBD2 TGTGCCAGTAGTCCAGGGACTAGCCGGGTAGGGGAGACCCAGTACTTC CASSPGTSRVGETQYF